The source of this T cell receptor (beta chain) is a study of shared clonotypes between healthy human individuals. Using immunoSEQ multiplex PCR, the repertoire was profiled, and TCRdb retains in-frame clones only, with some absent. The sample yields 2 million to 3 million clones, 90% to 95% seen once. The V gene's germline CDR1 is SGHRS and CDR2 YFSETQ. This CDR3 contains 14 residues. Germline trimming cut 0 bases from V and 6 bases from J; bases unmatched to any gene: 5. The sequencing sample was made of naive CD4+ T cells from PBMCs. The subset here: CD45RA+ positively selected. The sequence was obtained from a man between 18 and 29 years old in good health. Some clones in this sample may be carry-over from other donors' samples. The chain employs TRBV5-1 and TRBJ1-1, with 7 bases aligning to TRBD1. CDR3 protein: CASSLVDRTAEAFF. The CDR3 DNA is TGCGCCAGCAGCTTGGTGGACAGGACAGCTGAAGCTTTCTTT.